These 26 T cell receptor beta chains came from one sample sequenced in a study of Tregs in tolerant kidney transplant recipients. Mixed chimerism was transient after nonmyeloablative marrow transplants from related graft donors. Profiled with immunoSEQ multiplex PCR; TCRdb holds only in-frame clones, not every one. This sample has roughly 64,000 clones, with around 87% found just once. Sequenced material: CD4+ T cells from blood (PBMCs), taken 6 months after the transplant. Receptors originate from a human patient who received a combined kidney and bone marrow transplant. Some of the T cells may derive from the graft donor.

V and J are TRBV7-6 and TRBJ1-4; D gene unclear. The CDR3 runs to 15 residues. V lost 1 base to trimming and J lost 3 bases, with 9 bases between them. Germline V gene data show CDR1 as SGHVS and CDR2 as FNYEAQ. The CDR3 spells CASSLGGRSNEKLFF. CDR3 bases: TGTGCCAGCAGCTTAGGAGGTCGGTCTAATGAAAAACTGTTTTTT. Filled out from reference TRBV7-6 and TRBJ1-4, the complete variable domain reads GAGVSQSPRYKVTKRGQDVALRCDPISGHVSLYWYRQALGQGPEFLTYFNYEAQQDKSGLPNDRFSAERPEGSISTLTIQRTEQRDSAMYRCASSLGGRSNEKLFFGSGTQLSVL.

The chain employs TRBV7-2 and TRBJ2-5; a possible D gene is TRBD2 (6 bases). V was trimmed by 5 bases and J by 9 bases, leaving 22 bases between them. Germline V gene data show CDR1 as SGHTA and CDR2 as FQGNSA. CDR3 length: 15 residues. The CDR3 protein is CASSPGTPRQGAQYF. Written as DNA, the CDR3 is TGTGCCAGCAGCCCAGGGACTCCCCGCCAAGGGGCCCAGTACTTC.

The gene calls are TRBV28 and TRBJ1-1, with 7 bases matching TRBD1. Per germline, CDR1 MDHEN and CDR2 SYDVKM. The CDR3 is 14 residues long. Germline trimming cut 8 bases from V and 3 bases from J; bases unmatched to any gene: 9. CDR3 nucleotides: TGTGCCAGCTGTACCCAGGGGGAAGACACTGAAGCTTTCTTT. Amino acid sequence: CASCTQGEDTEAFF.

The CDR3 nucleotides read TGTGCCAGCAGCCAAGAAACAGGGTCTAAGGGCACTGAAGCTTTCTTT. Its translation is CASSQETGSKGTEAFF. The rearrangement uses TRBV4-2 and TRBJ1-1; maybe TRBD1 (6 bases). There are 16 residues in the CDR3. The germline gives CDR1 LGHNA, CDR2 YNFKEQ. The germline V and J ends were trimmed by 0 bases and 4 bases, with 15 bases remaining between them.

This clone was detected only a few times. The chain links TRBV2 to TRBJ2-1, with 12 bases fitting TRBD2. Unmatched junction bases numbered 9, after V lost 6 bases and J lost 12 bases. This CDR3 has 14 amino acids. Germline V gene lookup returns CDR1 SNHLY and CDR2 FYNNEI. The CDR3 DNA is TGTGCCAGCAGCGAGGCTAGCGGGAGGGCTAGGCAGTTCTTC. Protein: CASSEASGRARQFF.

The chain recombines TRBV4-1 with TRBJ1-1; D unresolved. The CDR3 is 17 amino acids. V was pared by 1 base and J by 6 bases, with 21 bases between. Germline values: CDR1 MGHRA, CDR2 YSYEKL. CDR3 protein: CASSQVWVPREVPEAFF. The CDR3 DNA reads TGCGCCAGCAGCCAAGTTTGGGTGCCGAGGGAAGTCCCTGAAGCTTTCTTT.

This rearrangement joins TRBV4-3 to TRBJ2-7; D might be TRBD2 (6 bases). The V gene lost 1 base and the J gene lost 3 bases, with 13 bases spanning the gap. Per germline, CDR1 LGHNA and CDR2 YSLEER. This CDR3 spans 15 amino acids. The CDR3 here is CASSQGGREYYEQYF. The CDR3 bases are TGCGCCAGCAGCCAAGGCGGACGGGAGTACTACGAGCAGTACTTC.

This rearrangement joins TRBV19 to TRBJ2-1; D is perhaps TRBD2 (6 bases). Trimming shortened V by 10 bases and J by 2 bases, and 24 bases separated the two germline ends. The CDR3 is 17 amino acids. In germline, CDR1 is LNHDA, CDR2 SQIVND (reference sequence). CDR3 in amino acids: CATGSYFGGRTYNEQFF. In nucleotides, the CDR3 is TGTGCCACTGGGTCCTACTTCGGGGGACGCACCTACAATGAGCAGTTCTTC. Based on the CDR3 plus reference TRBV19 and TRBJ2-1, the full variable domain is DGGITQSPKYLFRKEGQNVTLSCEQNLNHDAMYWYRQDPGQGLRLIYYSQIVNDFQKGDIAEGYSVSREKKESFPLTVTSAQKNPTAFYLCATGSYFGGRTYNEQFFGPGTRLTVL.

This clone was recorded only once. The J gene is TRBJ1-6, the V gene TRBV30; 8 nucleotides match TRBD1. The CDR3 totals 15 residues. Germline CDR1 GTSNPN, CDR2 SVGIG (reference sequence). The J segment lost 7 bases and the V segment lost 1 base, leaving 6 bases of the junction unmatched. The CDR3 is CAWSAGTGPNSPLHF. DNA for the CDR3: TGTGCCTGGAGTGCGGGGACAGGACCCAATTCACCCCTCCACTTT. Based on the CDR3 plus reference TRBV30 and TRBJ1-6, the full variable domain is SQTIHQWPATLVQPVGSPLSLECTVEGTSNPNLYWYRQAAGRGLQLLFYSVGIGQISSEVPQNLSASRPQDRQFILSSKKLLLSDSGFYLCAWSAGTGPNSPLHFGNGTRLTVT.

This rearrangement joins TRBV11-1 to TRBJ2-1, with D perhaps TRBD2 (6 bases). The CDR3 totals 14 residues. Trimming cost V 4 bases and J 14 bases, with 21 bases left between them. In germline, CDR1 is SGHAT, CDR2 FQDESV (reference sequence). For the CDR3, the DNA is TGTGCCAGCAGCTCCCTTGGGGACGCCGGGGGAAAGTTCTTC. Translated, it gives CASSSLGDAGGKFF.

The CDR3 sequence is CASSLGAPYGETQYF. CDR3 coding DNA: TGCGCCAGCAGCTTGGGGGCCCCTTATGGAGAGACCCAGTACTTC. The V and J genes are TRBV5-1 and TRBJ2-5; D gene uncertain. The V gene lost 0 bases and the J gene lost 4 bases, with 13 bases spanning the gap. This CDR3 comprises 15 residues. Germline-derived CDR1 and CDR2 are SGHRS and YFSETQ. The full variable domain, its missing parts supplied by reference TRBV5-1 and TRBJ2-5, is KAGVTQTPRYLIKTRGQQVTLSCSPISGHRSVSWYQQTPGQGLQFLFEYFSETQRNKGNFPGRFSGRQFSNSRSEMNVSTLELGDSALYLCASSLGAPYGETQYFGPGTRLLVL.

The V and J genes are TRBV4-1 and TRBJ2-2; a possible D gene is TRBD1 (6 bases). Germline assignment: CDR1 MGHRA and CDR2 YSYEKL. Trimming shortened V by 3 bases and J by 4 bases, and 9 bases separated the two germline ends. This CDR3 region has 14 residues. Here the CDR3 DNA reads TGCGCCAGCAGCCACGGACAGACCACCGGGGAGCTGTTTTTT. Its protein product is CASSHGQTTGELFF.

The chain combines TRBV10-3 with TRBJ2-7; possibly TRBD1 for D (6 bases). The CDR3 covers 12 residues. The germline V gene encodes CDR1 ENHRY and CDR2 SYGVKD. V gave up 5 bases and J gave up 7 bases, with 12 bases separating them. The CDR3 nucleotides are TGTGCCATCAGTCCCTCCCAGGGGGAGCAGTACTTC. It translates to CAISPSQGEQYF.

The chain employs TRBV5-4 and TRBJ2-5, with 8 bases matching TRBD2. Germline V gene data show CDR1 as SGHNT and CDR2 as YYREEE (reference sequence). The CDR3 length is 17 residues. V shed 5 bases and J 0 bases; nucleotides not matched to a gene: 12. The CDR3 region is CASREGGASGYQETQYF. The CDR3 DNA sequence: TGTGCCAGCAGGGAGGGGGGTGCTAGCGGGTACCAAGAGACCCAGTACTTC.

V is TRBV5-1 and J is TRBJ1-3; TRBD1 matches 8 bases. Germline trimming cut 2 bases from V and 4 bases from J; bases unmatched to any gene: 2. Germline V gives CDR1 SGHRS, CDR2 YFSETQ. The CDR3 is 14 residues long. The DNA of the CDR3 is TGCGCCAGCAGCTTCCGGGACAGGGGAAACACCATATATTTT. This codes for CASSFRDRGNTIYF.

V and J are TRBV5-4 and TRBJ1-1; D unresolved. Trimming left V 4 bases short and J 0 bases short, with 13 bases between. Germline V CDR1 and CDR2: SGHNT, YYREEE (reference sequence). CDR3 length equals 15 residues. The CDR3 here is CASSEEGGLNTEAFF. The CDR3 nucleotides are TGTGCCAGCAGCGAGGAAGGAGGATTGAACACTGAAGCTTTCTTT.

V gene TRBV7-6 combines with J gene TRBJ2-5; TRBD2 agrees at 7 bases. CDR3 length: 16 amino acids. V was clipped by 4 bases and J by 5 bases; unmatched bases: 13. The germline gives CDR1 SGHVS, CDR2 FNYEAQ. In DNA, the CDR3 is TGTGCCAGCAGCTACCCAAAAAGGGAGGGAGGGGAGACCCAGTACTTC. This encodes CASSYPKREGGETQYF.

The CDR3 coding sequence is TGTGCCAGCAGTCCCTCTACAGGAGCCCACACTGAAGCTTTCTTT. It encodes CASSPSTGAHTEAFF. V usage is TRBV6-5 and J usage is TRBJ1-1; D is possibly TRBD1 (5 bases). The CDR3 is 15 residues long. With 5 bases removed from V and 3 bases from J, the gap between germline ends came to 16 bases. Germline V CDR1 and CDR2: MNHEY, SVGAGI.

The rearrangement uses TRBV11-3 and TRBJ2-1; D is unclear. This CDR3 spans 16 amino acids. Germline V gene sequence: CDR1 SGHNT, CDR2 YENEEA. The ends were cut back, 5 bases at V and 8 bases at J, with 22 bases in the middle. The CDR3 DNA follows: TGTGCCAGCAGCAAAGGCATCCTAGACCCCCCGGATGAGCAGTTCTTC. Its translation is CASSKGILDPPDEQFF.

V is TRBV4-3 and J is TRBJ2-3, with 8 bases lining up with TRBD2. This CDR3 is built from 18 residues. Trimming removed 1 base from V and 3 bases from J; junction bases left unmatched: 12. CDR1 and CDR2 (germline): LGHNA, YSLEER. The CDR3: CASSQGPAGATTTDTQYF. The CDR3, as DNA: TGCGCCAGCAGCCAAGGCCCAGCGGGAGCGACTACTACAGATACGCAGTATTTT.

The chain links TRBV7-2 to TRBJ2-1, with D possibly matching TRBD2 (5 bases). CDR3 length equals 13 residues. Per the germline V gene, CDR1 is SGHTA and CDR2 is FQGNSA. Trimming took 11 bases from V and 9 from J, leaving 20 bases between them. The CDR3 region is CASTPVPGIEQFF. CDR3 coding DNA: TGTGCCTCCACGCCCGTCCCGGGGATTGAGCAGTTCTTC.

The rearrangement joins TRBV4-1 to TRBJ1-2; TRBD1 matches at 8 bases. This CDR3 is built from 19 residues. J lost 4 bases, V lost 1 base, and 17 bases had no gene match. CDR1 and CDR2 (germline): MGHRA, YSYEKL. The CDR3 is CASSQALSPDRGSFYGYTF. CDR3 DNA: TGCGCCAGCAGCCAAGCCCTAAGCCCAGACAGGGGCTCCTTCTATGGCTACACCTTC.

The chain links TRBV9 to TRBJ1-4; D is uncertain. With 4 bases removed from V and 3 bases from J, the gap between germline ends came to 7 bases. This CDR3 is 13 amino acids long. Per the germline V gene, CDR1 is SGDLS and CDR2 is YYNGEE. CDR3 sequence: CASSLGPNEKLFF. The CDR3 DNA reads TGTGCCAGCAGCTTGGGCCCTAATGAAAAACTGTTTTTT.

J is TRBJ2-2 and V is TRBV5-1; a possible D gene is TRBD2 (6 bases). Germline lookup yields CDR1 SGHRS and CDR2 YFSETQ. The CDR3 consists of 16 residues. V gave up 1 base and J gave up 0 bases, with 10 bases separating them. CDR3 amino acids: CASSLTGGANTGELFF. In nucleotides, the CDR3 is TGCGCCAGCAGCTTGACTGGCGGGGCGAACACCGGGGAGCTGTTTTTT.

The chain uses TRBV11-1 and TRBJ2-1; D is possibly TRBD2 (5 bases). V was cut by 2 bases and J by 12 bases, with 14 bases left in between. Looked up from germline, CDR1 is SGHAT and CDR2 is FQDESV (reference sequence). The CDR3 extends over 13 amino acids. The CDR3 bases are TGTGCCAGCAGCTTAACCCGGGATGCTAGGCAGTTCTTC. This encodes CASSLTRDARQFF.

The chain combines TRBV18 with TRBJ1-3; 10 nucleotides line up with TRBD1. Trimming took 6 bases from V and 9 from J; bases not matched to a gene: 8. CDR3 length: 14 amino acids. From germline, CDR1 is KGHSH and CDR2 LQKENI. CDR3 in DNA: TGTGCCAGCTCTACGGGACAGGGGACGGGCACCATATATTTT. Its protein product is CASSTGQGTGTIYF.